These 5 T cell receptor beta chains came from one sample sequenced in a study of blood T cell repertoires in COVID-19. Only in-frame clones appear in the TCRdb table, and some are missing; sequencing was by immunoSEQ multiplex PCR. The sample includes tens of thousands of clones, around four fifths of them seen just once. The material sequenced was peripheral blood. These receptors all come from a human donor in a cohort sampled during active COVID-19.

This clone has more than one count but fewer than ten. This chain joins TRBV5-1 and TRBJ2-7, with TRBD1 matching over 7 bases. This CDR3 comprises 15 residues. CDR1 is SGHRS, CDR2 YFSETQ, per germline. Trimming at V came to 4 bases and at J to 6 bases, leaving 13 bases not matched to a gene. As DNA, the CDR3 is TGCGCCAGCAGCCCTACGGTGACAGGGTCCAGCGAGCAGTACTTC. It is translated as CASSPTVTGSSEQYF.

The chain joins TRBV18 to TRBJ1-5; D is undetermined. Germline assignment: CDR1 KGHSH and CDR2 LQKENI. V lost 4 bases and J lost 0, with 7 bases in between. CDR3 length: 14 amino acids. The CDR3, as DNA: TGTGCCAGCTCACGTGAGCATAGCAATCAGCCCCAGCATTTT. This gives the protein CASSREHSNQPQHF.

The CDR3 protein is CASRFGQGSRGYTF. DNA of the CDR3: TGTGCCAGCAGATTCGGACAGGGGTCTCGCGGCTACACCTTC. The genes are TRBV2 and TRBJ1-2; the match to TRBD1 covers 9 bases. Germline-derived CDR1 and CDR2 are SNHLY and FYNNEI. V was pared by 6 bases and J by 8 bases, with 10 bases of the junction left unmatched. This CDR3 is 14 amino acids long.

V gene TRBV27 combines with J gene TRBJ1-6, with 7 bases that match TRBD1. This CDR3 has 16 residues. V lost 4 bases to trimming and J lost 7 bases; unmatched junction nucleotides: 10. Germline CDR1 is MNHEY and CDR2 is SMNVEV (reference sequence). CDR3: CASSSRPTGLNSPLHF. The DNA of the CDR3 is TGTGCCAGCAGTTCTAGGCCGACAGGGTTGAATTCACCCCTCCACTTT.

The V and J genes are TRBV10-2 and TRBJ1-5; D is possibly TRBD1 (5 bases). This CDR3 region has 16 residues. Trimming cost V 0 bases and J 0 bases, with 9 bases left between them. CDR1 WSHSY and CDR2 SAAADI come from the germline V gene. In DNA, the CDR3 is TGCGCCAGCAGTGAGTCTCCAGGGAATAGCAATCAGCCCCAGCATTTT. This translates into CASSESPGNSNQPQHF.